This T cell receptor beta chain was obtained from a study of blood T cell repertoires in COVID-19. As for the study in general: PBMCs, B-cell-depleted T cells, or T cells provided the cDNA or gDNA that made up the material.

As processed by the authors: Estimation of nucleated cell counts relied on the amplification of reference gene primers. The data were produced by immunoSEQ multiplex PCR, yet TCRdb's version contains in-frame clones alone and is incomplete. Clone size and the V and J calls come from that table; the DNA yielded D and trimming. The repertoire includes approximately 300,000 clones, 85% of them detected once, and 1.5% to 2% sits in the top ten. There are 15 residues in the CDR3. Trimming removed 5 bases at V and 3 bases at J, with 16 bases between. Germline assignment: CDR1 SGHAT and CDR2 FQDESV (reference sequence).

This chain uses TRBV11-1 with TRBJ1-2; no clear D gene. This TCR derives from a woman aged 25 to 39 who had been exposed to COVID-19. The sample comprised PBMCs or T cells enriched from blood (not recorded which). CDR3 residues: CASSPRGASHYGYTF. The CDR3 nucleotides read TGTGCCAGCAGCCCCCGGGGAGCGAGTCACTATGGCTACACCTTC.